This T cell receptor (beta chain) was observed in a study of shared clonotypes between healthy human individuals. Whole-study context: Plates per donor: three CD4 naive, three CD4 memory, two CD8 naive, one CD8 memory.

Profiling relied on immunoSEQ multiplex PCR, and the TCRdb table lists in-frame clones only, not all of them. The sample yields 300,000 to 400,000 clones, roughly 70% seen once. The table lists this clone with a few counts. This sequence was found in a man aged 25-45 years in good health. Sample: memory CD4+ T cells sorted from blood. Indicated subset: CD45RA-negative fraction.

The CDR3 is CASQGSNQPQHF. Here the CDR3 DNA reads TGTGCCAGCCAGGGTAGCAATCAGCCCCAGCATTTT. The chain joins TRBV2 to TRBJ1-5; weak D call: TRBD1 (5 bases). Trimming left V 8 bases short and J 0 bases short, with 5 bases between. Germline lookup yields CDR1 SNHLY and CDR2 FYNNEI. The CDR3 consists of 12 residues. The full variable domain, in which reference TRBV2 and TRBJ1-5 provide the parts outside the CDR3, is EPEVTQTPSHQVTQMGQEVILRCVPISNHLYFYWYRQILGQKVEFLVSFYNNEISEKSEIFDDQFSVERPDGSNFTLKIRSTKLEDSAMYFCASQGSNQPQHFGDGTRLSIL.